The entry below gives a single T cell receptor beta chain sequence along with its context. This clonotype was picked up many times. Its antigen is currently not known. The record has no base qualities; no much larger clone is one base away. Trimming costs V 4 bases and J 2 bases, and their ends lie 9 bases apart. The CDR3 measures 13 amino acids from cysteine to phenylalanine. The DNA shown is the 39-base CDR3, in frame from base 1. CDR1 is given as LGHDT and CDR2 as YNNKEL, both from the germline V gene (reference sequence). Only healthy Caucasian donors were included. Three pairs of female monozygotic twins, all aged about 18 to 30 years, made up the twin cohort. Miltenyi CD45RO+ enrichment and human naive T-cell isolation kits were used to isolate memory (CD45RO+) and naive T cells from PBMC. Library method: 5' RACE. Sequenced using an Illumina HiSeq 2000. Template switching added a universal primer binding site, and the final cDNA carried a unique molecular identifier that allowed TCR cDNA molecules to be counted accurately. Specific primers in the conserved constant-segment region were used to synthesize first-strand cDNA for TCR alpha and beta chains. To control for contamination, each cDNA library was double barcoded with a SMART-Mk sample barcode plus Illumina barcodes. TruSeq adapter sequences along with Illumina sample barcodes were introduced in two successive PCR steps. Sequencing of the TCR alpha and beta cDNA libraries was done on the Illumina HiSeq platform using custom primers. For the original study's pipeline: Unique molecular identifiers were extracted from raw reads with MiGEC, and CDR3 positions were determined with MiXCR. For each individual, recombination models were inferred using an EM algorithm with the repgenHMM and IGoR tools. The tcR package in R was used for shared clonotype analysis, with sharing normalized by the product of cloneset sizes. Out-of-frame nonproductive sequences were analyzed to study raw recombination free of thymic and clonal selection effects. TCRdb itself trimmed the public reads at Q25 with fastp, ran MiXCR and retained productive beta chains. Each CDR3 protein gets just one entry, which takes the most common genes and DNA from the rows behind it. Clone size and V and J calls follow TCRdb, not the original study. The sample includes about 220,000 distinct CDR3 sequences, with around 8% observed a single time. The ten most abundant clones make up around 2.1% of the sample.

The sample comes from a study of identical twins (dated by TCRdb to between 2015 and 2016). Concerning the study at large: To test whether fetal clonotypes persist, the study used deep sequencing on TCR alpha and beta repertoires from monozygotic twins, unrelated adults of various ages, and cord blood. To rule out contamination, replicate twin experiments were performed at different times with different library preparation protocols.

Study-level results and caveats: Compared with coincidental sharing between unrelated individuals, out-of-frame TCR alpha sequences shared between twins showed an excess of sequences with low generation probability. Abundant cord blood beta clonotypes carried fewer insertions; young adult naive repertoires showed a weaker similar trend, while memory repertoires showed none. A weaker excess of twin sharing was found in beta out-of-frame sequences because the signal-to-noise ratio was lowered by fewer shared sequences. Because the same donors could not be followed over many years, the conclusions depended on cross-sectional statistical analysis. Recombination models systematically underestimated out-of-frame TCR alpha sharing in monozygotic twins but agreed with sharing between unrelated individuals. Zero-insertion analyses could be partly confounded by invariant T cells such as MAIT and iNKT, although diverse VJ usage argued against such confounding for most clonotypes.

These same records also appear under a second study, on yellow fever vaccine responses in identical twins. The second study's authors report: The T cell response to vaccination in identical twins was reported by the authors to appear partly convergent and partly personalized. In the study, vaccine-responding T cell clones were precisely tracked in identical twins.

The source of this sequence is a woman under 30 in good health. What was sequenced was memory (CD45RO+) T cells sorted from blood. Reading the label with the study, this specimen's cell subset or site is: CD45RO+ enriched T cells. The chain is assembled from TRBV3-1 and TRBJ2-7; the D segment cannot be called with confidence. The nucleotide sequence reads TGTGCCAGCAGCCCCCGAGGCACCTACGAGCAGTACTTC. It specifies CASSPRGTYEQYF.